These T cell receptor beta chains were read from a single sample in a study of control samples from healthy donors and cancer patients. The table came from immunoSEQ multiplex PCR; TCRdb's copy has only in-frame clones and leaves some out. Here the sample spans about 59,000 clones, more than 75% being singletons. The sequencing input was PBMCs. These receptor sequences come from an older woman with lung cancer. Each CDR3 is given with its conserved first and last residue. A D gene is named only where the DNA matches it firmly. Clone size is stated in some rows and not others, as once, few, many or a class when expanded.

d_gene	j_gene	v_gene	abundance	CDR3aa	CDR3nt
TRBD1	TRBJ2-7	TRBV10-2	-	CASKWTGSHEQYF	TGCGCCAGCAAGTGGACAGGGTCCCACGAGCAGTACTTC
TRBD2	TRBJ2-5	TRBV5-4	-	CASSFFLAGGRLETQYF	TGTGCCAGCAGCTTTTTCCTAGCGGGAGGGAGATTGGAGACCCAGTACTTC
-	TRBJ2-5	TRBV18	-	CASSPRLSQETQYF	TGTGCCAGCTCACCTAGACTTTCACAAGAGACCCAGTACTTC
TRBD2	TRBJ2-7	TRBV5-4	-	CASSYGLAGRYEQYF	TGTGCCAGCAGTTACGGACTAGCGGGACGCTACGAGCAGTACTTC
-	TRBJ2-6	TRBV4-1	-	CASSQPLRQVGAGANVLTF	TGCGCCAGCAGCCAACCATTAAGACAGGTCGGGGCCGGGGCCAACGTCCTGACTTTC
TRBD1	TRBJ1-4	TRBV3-1/TRBV3-2	-	CASSARGINEKLFF	TGTGCCAGCAGCGCCAGGGGGATCAATGAAAAACTGTTTTTT
TRBD1	TRBJ1-6	TRBV28	once	CASSLRQGAGDSPLHF	TGTGCCAGCAGTTTACGACAGGGGGCGGGTGATTCACCCCTCCACTTT
TRBD2	TRBJ2-4	TRBV7-8	-	CASSLHPSGGAIGKNIQYF	TGTGCCAGCAGCTTACATCCTAGCGGGGGGGCTATCGGCAAAAACATTCAGTACTTC
-	TRBJ1-4	TRBV6-5	-	CASRSHRDANEKLFF	TGTGCCAGCAGATCACACAGGGACGCTAATGAAAAACTGTTTTTT
-	TRBJ1-3	TRBV6-5	-	CAITDRLSGNTIYF	TGTGCCATCACGGACAGACTCTCTGGAAACACCATATATTTT
-	TRBJ2-1	TRBV9	-	CASSVWGDPSFDEQFF	TGTGCCAGCAGCGTTTGGGGGGACCCCTCGTTCGATGAGCAGTTCTTC
-	TRBJ2-7	TRBV7-3	once	CASSYQSGALYEQYF	TGTGCCAGCAGCTATCAGTCCGGGGCGCTCTACGAGCAGTACTTC
TRBD2	TRBJ2-5	TRBV5-1	-	CASSLGLAVVAQETQYF	TGCGCCAGCAGCTTGGGCCTAGCGGTAGTCGCCCAAGAGACCCAGTACTTC
TRBD2	TRBJ2-1	TRBV6-6	few	CASSRFRPGGVSYNEQFF	TGTGCCAGCAGTCGATTCCGACCGGGGGGGGTCTCCTACAATGAGCAGTTCTTC
-	TRBJ1-6	TRBV11-2	-	CASSLGYSYNSPLHF	TGTGCCAGCAGCTTAGGCTACTCCTATAATTCACCCCTCCACTTT
TRBD2	TRBJ2-5	TRBV3-1/TRBV3-2	-	CASSQYMAGVIETQYF	TGTGCCAGCAGCCAATATATGGCGGGGGTCATAGAGACCCAGTACTTC
-	TRBJ1-1	TRBV2	-	CASNVRAEAFF	TGTGCCAGCAACGTTCGCGCTGAAGCTTTCTTT
-	TRBJ2-5	TRBV9	-	CASSPSLGGETQYF	TGTGCCAGCAGCCCGTCCCTGGGTGGCGAGACCCAGTACTTC
-	TRBJ1-6	TRBV30	-	CACTVGTALSLPLHF	TGTGCCTGCACAGTAGGGACGGCCCTGTCCCTTCCCCTCCACTTT
-	TRBJ2-5	TRBV3-1/TRBV3-2	-	CASSQEGGGVGETQYF	TGTGCCAGCAGCCAAGAAGGAGGGGGAGTCGGAGAGACCCAGTACTTC
-	TRBJ1-2	TRBV12-3/TRBV12-4	once	CASSLEGVGGYTF	TGTGCCAGCAGTTTAGAAGGGGTTGGGGGCTACACCTTC
-	TRBJ2-7	TRBV28	-	CASSSPRRMGTYEQYF	TGTGCCAGCAGTTCCCCTAGACGGATGGGTACCTACGAGCAGTACTTC
-	TRBJ1-1	TRBV5-1	-	CASSWGRRNTEAFF	TGCGCCAGCAGCTGGGGCAGGAGGAACACTGAAGCTTTCTTT
TRBD2	TRBJ2-3	TRBV24-1	-	CATSDPREGGTATQYF	TGTGCCACCAGTGACCCCCGGGAGGGCGGAACAGCTACGCAGTATTTT
TRBD2	TRBJ2-7	TRBV11-2	-	CASSRPGLASYEQYF	TGTGCCAGCAGCCGTCCGGGACTAGCATCCTACGAGCAGTACTTC
-	TRBJ2-5	TRBV6-2/TRBV6-3	-	CASSYSRGPLQETQYF	TGTGCCAGCAGTTACTCGCGGGGACCCCTACAAGAGACCCAGTACTTC
TRBD1	TRBJ2-5	TRBV2	few	CASSDQDRARTQYF	TGTGCCAGCAGTGATCAAGACAGGGCCCGGACCCAGTACTTC
-	TRBJ2-6	TRBV15	-	CATSRAGANVLTF	TGTGCCACCAGCAGGGCTGGGGCCAACGTCCTGACTTTC
-	TRBJ2-7	TRBV9	-	CASSVDWTASYEQYF	TGTGCCAGCAGCGTAGACTGGACCGCGTCCTACGAGCAGTACTTC
-	TRBJ1-5	TRBV27	-	CASSSSFNGNQPQHF	TGTGCCAGCAGTTCGTCCTTTAATGGCAATCAGCCCCAGCATTTT
-	TRBJ2-1	TRBV6-5	-	CASSYRRPSSYNEQFF	TGTGCCAGCAGTTACCGGCGGCCTAGCTCCTACAATGAGCAGTTCTTC
TRBD1	TRBJ1-5	TRBV18	few	CASSPGQRNQPQHF	TGTGCCAGCTCACCGGGACAGAGAAATCAGCCCCAGCATTTT
-	TRBJ1-1	TRBV11-3	once	CASSFEGRTEAFF	TGTGCCAGCAGCTTTGAGGGGAGAACTGAAGCTTTCTTT
-	TRBJ2-1	TRBV29-1	-	CSVGGSYNEQFF	TGCAGCGTTGGGGGCTCCTACAATGAGCAGTTCTTC
TRBD1	TRBJ1-2	TRBV27	-	CASSSQTGAYGYTF	TGTGCCAGCAGTAGCCAAACAGGGGCCTATGGCTACACCTTC
-	TRBJ2-1	TRBV24-1	-	CATSGSYNEQFF	TGTGCCACCAGTGGTTCCTACAATGAGCAGTTCTTC
-	TRBJ2-7	TRBV28	once	CASSLWQGSHEQYF	TGTGCCAGCAGTTTATGGCAGGGCTCCCACGAGCAGTACTTC
TRBD1	TRBJ1-6	TRBV5-5	few	CASSLDLLLQGAYSPLHF	TGTGCCAGCAGCTTAGACCTTCTCCTACAGGGGGCATATTCACCCCTCCACTTT
TRBD2	TRBJ2-7	TRBV28	-	CASSFGAAGGLAYF	TGTGCCAGCAGTTTCGGAGCGGCGGGAGGGCTGGCGTACTTC
-	TRBJ2-7	TRBV5-4	-	CASSLAGGGGYEQYF	TGTGCCAGCAGCTTGGCCGGGGGAGGGGGCTACGAGCAGTACTTC
-	TRBJ2-3	TRBV29-1	-	CSLDLGVDTQYF	TGCAGCCTCGACCTGGGGGTAGATACGCAGTATTTT
-	TRBJ2-3	TRBV24-1	-	CAFESRDRGTDTQYF	TGTGCCTTCGAATCCCGGGACCGAGGAACAGATACGCAGTATTTT
-	TRBJ2-5	TRBV2	few	CASRGLTGRETQYF	TGTGCCAGCAGGGGATTGACGGGCCGAGAGACCCAGTACTTC
-	TRBJ2-5	TRBV6-2/TRBV6-3	-	CASSSRRTVLEETQYF	TGTGCCAGCAGTTCCCGAAGGACAGTCTTGGAGGAGACCCAGTACTTC
-	TRBJ2-7	TRBV19	-	CASSIVWGSLQGEQYF	TGTGCCAGTAGTATAGTTTGGGGGAGTCTACAGGGCGAGCAGTACTTC
TRBD2	TRBJ2-3	TRBV5-8	-	CASSPRTSGGVDTQYF	TGTGCCAGCAGCCCCCGGACTAGCGGGGGGGTAGATACGCAGTATTTT
-	TRBJ1-2	TRBV6-1	-	CASSDGIKGGYGYTF	TGTGCCAGCAGTGACGGCATCAAGGGAGGCTATGGCTACACCTTC
TRBD1	TRBJ2-1	TRBV9	-	CASSVQGAAEQFF	TGTGCCAGCAGCGTACAGGGGGCGGCTGAGCAGTTCTTC
TRBD2	TRBJ2-7	TRBV5-1	-	CASSLAASGTYEQYF	TGCGCCAGCAGCTTGGCGGCTAGCGGGACCTACGAGCAGTACTTC
TRBD1	TRBJ1-4	TRBV2	-	CASRTGGALGEKLFF	TGTGCCAGCCGGACAGGGGGCGCGTTGGGGGAAAAACTGTTTTTT
TRBD2	TRBJ2-1	TRBV4-1	few	CASSQVAGGLTYNEQFF	TGCGCCAGCAGCCAAGTAGCGGGAGGGCTTACCTACAATGAGCAGTTCTTC
-	TRBJ1-2	TRBV11-2	-	CASSSLTGRGYTF	TGTGCCAGCAGCTCCTTGACAGGACGGGGCTACACCTTC
-	TRBJ2-3	TRBV5-3	-	CARSLRVLGTDTQYF	TGTGCCAGAAGCTTGCGAGTACTCGGCACAGATACGCAGTATTTT
-	TRBJ1-4	TRBV10-3	-	CAISESWGGTNEKLFF	TGTGCCATCAGTGAGTCGTGGGGAGGCACTAATGAAAAACTGTTTTTT
TRBD2	TRBJ2-1	TRBV3-1/TRBV3-2	-	CASSPHFSGSYNEQFF	TGTGCCAGCAGCCCGCACTTTAGCGGGAGCTACAATGAGCAGTTCTTC
-	TRBJ1-4	TRBV5-5	-	CASSFLATNEKLFF	TGTGCCAGCAGCTTTTTGGCAACTAATGAAAAACTGTTTTTT
-	TRBJ1-2	TRBV7-9	-	CASSLRAAPDTF	TGTGCCAGCAGCTTACGGGCAGCTCCTGATACCTTC